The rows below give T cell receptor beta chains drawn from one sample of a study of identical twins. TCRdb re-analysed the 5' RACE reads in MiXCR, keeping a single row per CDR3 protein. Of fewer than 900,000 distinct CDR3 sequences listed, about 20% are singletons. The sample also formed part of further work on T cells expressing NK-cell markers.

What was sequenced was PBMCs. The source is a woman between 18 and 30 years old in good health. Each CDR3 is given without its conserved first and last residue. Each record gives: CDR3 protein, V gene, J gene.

CDR3aa: ASSPQGRRTEAF
v_gene: TRBV18
j_gene: TRBJ1-1

CDR3aa: ASQTVAPTDTQY
v_gene: TRBV2
j_gene: TRBJ2-3

CDR3aa: SVGGGADTQY
v_gene: TRBV29-1
j_gene: TRBJ2-3

CDR3aa: ASSLVDSNGYT
v_gene: TRBV5-1
j_gene: TRBJ1-2

CDR3aa: ASRTGLLYEQY
v_gene: TRBV28
j_gene: TRBJ2-7

CDR3aa: ASSLVQGVVYEQY
v_gene: TRBV11-2
j_gene: TRBJ2-7

CDR3aa: ASSLDQGHEQY
v_gene: TRBV13
j_gene: TRBJ2-7

CDR3aa: ASSYTSGETQY
v_gene: TRBV6-5
j_gene: TRBJ2-5

CDR3aa: ASSQDGGRAGHEAF
v_gene: TRBV4-1
j_gene: TRBJ1-1

CDR3aa: ASSSAFLTAFPYNEQF
v_gene: TRBV11-1
j_gene: TRBJ2-1

CDR3aa: ASSLASVINTGELF
v_gene: TRBV7-2
j_gene: TRBJ2-2

CDR3aa: ASSGRTGGTEAF
v_gene: TRBV7-9
j_gene: TRBJ1-1

CDR3aa: SASRTDRNYGYT
v_gene: TRBV20-1
j_gene: TRBJ1-2

CDR3aa: ASSFIGVDQPQH
v_gene: TRBV12-3/TRBV12-4
j_gene: TRBJ1-5

CDR3aa: ASSLSSNSYEQY
v_gene: TRBV7-2
j_gene: TRBJ2-7

CDR3aa: ASSRSTGINEQY
v_gene: TRBV18
j_gene: TRBJ2-7

CDR3aa: ASSFRGEGYGYT
v_gene: TRBV12-3/TRBV12-4
j_gene: TRBJ1-2

CDR3aa: SVDQGSNEQF
v_gene: TRBV29-1
j_gene: TRBJ2-1

CDR3aa: ASSSGQHGNIQY
v_gene: TRBV5-1
j_gene: TRBJ2-4

CDR3aa: ATSRDFSSGRVNEQF
v_gene: TRBV15
j_gene: TRBJ2-1

CDR3aa: ASSFLTGQQYEQY
v_gene: TRBV5-1
j_gene: TRBJ2-7

CDR3aa: AISAHEYEQY
v_gene: TRBV10-3
j_gene: TRBJ2-7

CDR3aa: ASSIAGTSYQPQH
v_gene: TRBV19
j_gene: TRBJ1-5

CDR3aa: SARDSRTGGDQY
v_gene: TRBV20-1
j_gene: TRBJ2-5

CDR3aa: ASSYHPGPPSGNTIY
v_gene: TRBV6-2/TRBV6-3
j_gene: TRBJ1-3

CDR3aa: ASSTNEGYFGAQQLAKNIQY
v_gene: TRBV6-4
j_gene: TRBJ2-4

CDR3aa: ASSYAGTLNYNEQF
v_gene: TRBV5-1
j_gene: TRBJ2-1

CDR3aa: ASSIGQGVWQY
v_gene: TRBV12-3/TRBV12-4
j_gene: TRBJ2-7

CDR3aa: ASSLAGGHLYGYT
v_gene: TRBV7-2
j_gene: TRBJ1-2